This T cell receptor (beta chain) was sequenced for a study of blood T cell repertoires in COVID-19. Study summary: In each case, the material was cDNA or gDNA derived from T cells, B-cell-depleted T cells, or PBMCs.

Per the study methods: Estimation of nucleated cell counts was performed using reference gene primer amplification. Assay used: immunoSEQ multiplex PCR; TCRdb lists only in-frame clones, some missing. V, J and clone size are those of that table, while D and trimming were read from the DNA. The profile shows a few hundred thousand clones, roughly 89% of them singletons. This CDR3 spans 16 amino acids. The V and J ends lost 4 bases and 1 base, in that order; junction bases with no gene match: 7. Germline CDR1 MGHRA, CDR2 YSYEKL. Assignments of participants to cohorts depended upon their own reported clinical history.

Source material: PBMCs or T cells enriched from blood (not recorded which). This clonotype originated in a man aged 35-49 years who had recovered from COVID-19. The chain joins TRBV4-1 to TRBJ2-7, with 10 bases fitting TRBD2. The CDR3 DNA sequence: TGCGCCAGCAGCCGCGGGGTACTAGCGGGGTCCTACGAGCAGTACTTC. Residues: CASSRGVLAGSYEQYF.